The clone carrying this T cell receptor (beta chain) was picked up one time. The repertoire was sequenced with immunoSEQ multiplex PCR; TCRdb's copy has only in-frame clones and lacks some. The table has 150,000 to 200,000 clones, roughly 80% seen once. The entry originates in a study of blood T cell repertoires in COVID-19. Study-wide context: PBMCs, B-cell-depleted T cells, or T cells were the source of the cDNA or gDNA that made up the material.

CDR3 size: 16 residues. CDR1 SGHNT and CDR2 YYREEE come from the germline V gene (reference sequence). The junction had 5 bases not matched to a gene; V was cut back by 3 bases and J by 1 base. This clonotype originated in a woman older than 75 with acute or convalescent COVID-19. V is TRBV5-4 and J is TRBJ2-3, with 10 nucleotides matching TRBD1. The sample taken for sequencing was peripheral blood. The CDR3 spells CASSSDGTGGTDTQYF. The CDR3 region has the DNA TGTGCCAGCAGCTCCGACGGGACAGGGGGCACAGATACGCAGTATTTT.